The clone carrying this T cell receptor beta chain was detected ten times or more. Its antigen is not known. Amplified TCR beta CDR3 regions came from RNA transcripts. The HTBI primer set served for first-round RT-PCR of the TCR CDR3. A single record per CDR3 protein comes from TCRdb applying MiXCR to the multiplex PCR reads. The profile covers about 700,000 distinct CDR3 sequences, with less than 15% appearing a single time and 10% to 13% taken by the ten largest. The record originates from a study of T cells in Graves' hyperthyroidism and ophthalmopathy. Findings and limits, study-wide: With a median lead of 6.5 months before onset, the model predicted ophthalmopathy.

This CDR3 has 14 amino acids. CDR1 and CDR2 from the germline V gene are MNHNS and SASEGT. V gave up 5 bases and J gave up 1 base, with 11 bases separating them. Patients aged 18 to 65 had newly diagnosed hyperthyroidism that had lasted under 2 months. Diagnosis rested on symptoms, serum thyroxine and TRAb, thyroid ultrasound, and orbital computed tomography. The PBMCs were taken from approximately 9.7 ml of fresh peripheral blood. Material: blood. V and J are TRBV6-1 and TRBJ1-1; possible D gene TRBD1, 5 bases. The sequence was collected from a woman under 30 with Graves' hyperthyroidism. CDR3 loop: CASSRDPQNTEAFF. The CDR3 DNA is TGTGCCAGCAGTCGGGACCCCCAGAACACTGAAGCTTTCTTT.